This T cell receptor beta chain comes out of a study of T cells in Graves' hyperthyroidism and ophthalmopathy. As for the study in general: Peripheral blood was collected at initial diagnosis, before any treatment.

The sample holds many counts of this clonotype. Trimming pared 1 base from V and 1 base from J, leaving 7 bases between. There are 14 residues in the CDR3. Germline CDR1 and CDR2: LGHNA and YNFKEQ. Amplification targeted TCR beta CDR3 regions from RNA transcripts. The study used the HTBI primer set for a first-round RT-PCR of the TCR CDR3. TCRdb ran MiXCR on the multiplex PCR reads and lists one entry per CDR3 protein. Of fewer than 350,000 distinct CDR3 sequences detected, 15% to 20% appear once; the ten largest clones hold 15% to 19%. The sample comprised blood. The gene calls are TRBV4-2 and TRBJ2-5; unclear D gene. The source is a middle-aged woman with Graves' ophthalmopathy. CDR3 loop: CASSQAKGQETQYF. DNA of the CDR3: TGTGCCAGCAGCCAAGCGAAGGGCCAAGAGACCCAGTACTTC.